The clone carrying this T cell receptor (beta chain) was observed once. Antigen: not known. Trimming stripped 3 bases from V and 4 bases from J, with 6 bases between. The CDR3 totals 11 residues. Per germline, CDR1 DFQATT and CDR2 SNEGSKA (reference sequence). The data were obtained in a study of T cell responses to AZD1222 COVID-19 vaccine. Study results and caveats: AZD1222 recipients seropositive at baseline numbered only 5 to 7.

Only in-frame clones appear in the TCRdb table, and some are missing; sequencing was by immunoSEQ multiplex PCR. Here the sample spans some 120,000 clones, around 87% being singletons. This chain joins TRBV20-1 and TRBJ1-1, with D perhaps TRBD1 (5 bases). The sequence came from an adult in good health. Sequences were derived from peripheral blood, sampled on day 0 of AZD1222 vaccination. The CDR3 here is CSASQGTEAFF. CDR3 sequence (DNA): TGCAGTGCTAGTCAGGGCACTGAAGCTTTCTTT.